The 32 T cell receptor beta chains below all came from one sample that was sequenced in a study of T cell changes during pregnancy in multiple sclerosis. Profiled with immunoSEQ multiplex PCR; TCRdb holds only in-frame clones, not every one. The sample has 50,000 to 65,000 clones; under 95% are singletons. The sample consisted of peripheral blood, taken in the second trimester of pregnancy. The receptors shown here come from a female donor with multiple sclerosis, enrolled in a pregnancy study.

This chain connects TRBV9 to TRBJ2-2, with 7 bases matching TRBD1. The trim removed 5 bases at V and 0 bases at J, leaving 7 bases unmatched. Germline V lookup: CDR1 SGDLS, CDR2 YYNGEE. The CDR3 loop spans 16 amino acids. CDR3 protein: CASRKGAGANTGELFF. CDR3 DNA sequence: TGTGCCAGCAGGAAGGGGGCAGGGGCGAACACCGGGGAGCTGTTTTTT.

This sequence joins TRBV7-2 and TRBJ1-5; no reliable D call. The CDR3 contains 14 residues. Germline V gene sequence: CDR1 SGHTA, CDR2 FQGNSA. V lost 5 bases to trimming and J lost 4 bases, with 12 bases between them. The CDR3 DNA reads TGTGCCAGCAGCCTACCGGGCGGGAATCAGCCCCAGCATTTT. It is translated as CASSLPGGNQPQHF.

The genes are TRBV2 and TRBJ1-5; D is undetermined. CDR1 SNHLY and CDR2 FYNNEI come from the germline V gene. V shed 3 bases and J shed 9 bases, with 21 bases lying between them. This CDR3 comprises 16 residues. The CDR3 is CASSDANSGARSPQHF. CDR3 coding DNA: TGTGCCAGCAGTGACGCTAACTCGGGTGCCCGTTCGCCCCAGCATTTT.

The chain combines TRBV6-5 with TRBJ1-2; D remains unclear. Trimming pared 5 bases from V and 4 bases from J, leaving 8 bases between. Germline CDR1 and CDR2: MNHEY and SVGAGI. The CDR3 is made up of 12 amino acids. The CDR3 region is CASSDTSYGYTF. The CDR3 bases are TGTGCCAGCAGTGACACCTCCTATGGCTACACCTTC.

This clone was recorded a few times. The chain employs TRBV29-1 and TRBJ1-1; 8 nucleotides agree with TRBD1. The V segment lost 6 bases and the J segment 7 bases; nucleotides outside the gene matches: 7. CDR1 and CDR2 (germline): SQVTM, ANQGSEA. The CDR3 has 12 residues. CDR3 sequence: CSVFAGTGEAFF. Here the CDR3 DNA reads TGCAGCGTCTTCGCCGGGACAGGTGAAGCTTTCTTT.

The chain is built from TRBV6-5 and TRBJ1-1; D is ambiguous. Germline-derived CDR1 and CDR2 are MNHEY and SVGAGI. The CDR3 contains 15 residues. V was shortened by 0 bases and J by 8 bases, with 16 bases between the two germline ends. CDR3 nucleotide sequence: TGTGCCAGCAGTTACTCGCATCACGAGATCAGGGAAGCTTTCTTT. Its translation: CASSYSHHEIREAFF.

This chain connects TRBV9 to TRBJ1-2; 9 bases are shared with TRBD1. V gave up 3 bases and J gave up 3 bases; unmatched junction bases: 6. This CDR3 spans 15 amino acids. Per germline, CDR1 SGDLS and CDR2 YYNGEE. CDR3 amino acids: CASSERQGVYYGYTF. The DNA for the CDR3 is TGTGCCAGCAGCGAGAGACAGGGGGTGTACTATGGCTACACCTTC.

The chain uses TRBV19 and TRBJ1-5; the D gene is possibly TRBD1 (5 bases). Trimming stripped 5 bases from V and 4 bases from J, with 18 bases between. The germline V gene has CDR1 LNHDA and CDR2 SQIVND (reference sequence). This CDR3 spans 16 amino acids. The CDR3 sequence is CASSPRTSTKNQPQHF. CDR3 coding DNA: TGTGCCAGTAGTCCGAGGACATCCACAAAAAATCAGCCCCAGCATTTT.

The chain uses TRBV27 and TRBJ1-2; weak D call: TRBD1 (5 bases). Deletions cut 3 bases from V and 8 bases from J, with 13 bases between. In germline, CDR1 is MNHEY, CDR2 SMNVEV (reference sequence). This CDR3 is 13 amino acids long. The CDR3: CASSFPGYVGYTF. DNA of the CDR3: TGTGCCAGCAGTTTCCCAGGGTATGTGGGCTACACCTTC.

This clone was detected only once. This chain joins TRBV7-9 and TRBJ1-1; possibly TRBD1 for D (5 bases). V was trimmed by 2 bases and J by 1 base, leaving 11 bases between them. Germline V gene lookup returns CDR1 SEHNR and CDR2 FQNEAQ (reference sequence). CDR3 length: 15 residues. CDR3 sequence reads: CASSLSGAANTEAFF. The CDR3 region has the DNA TGTGCCAGCAGCTTATCTGGGGCAGCGAACACTGAAGCTTTCTTT.

This clone was recorded once. This chain joins TRBV2 and TRBJ1-1; 8 bases agree with TRBD1. CDR1 and CDR2 (germline): SNHLY, FYNNEI. The CDR3 extends over 13 amino acids. V was clipped by 8 bases and J by 7 bases; unmatched bases: 9. CDR3: CASVPDRGGEAFF. The CDR3, as DNA: TGTGCCAGCGTCCCAGACAGGGGTGGTGAAGCTTTCTTT.

The chain couples TRBV25-1 to TRBJ1-5; tentative D call: TRBD1 (6 bases). The CDR3 runs to 16 residues. V gave up 8 bases and J gave up 3 bases, with 20 bases separating them. Per the germline V gene, CDR1 is MGHDK and CDR2 is SYGVNS. CDR3 sequence (DNA): TGTGCCAGCCAACAGGGTAGCAGACCGTCCAATCAGCCCCAGCATTTT. This sequence encodes CASQQGSRPSNQPQHF.

The J gene is TRBJ1-6, the V gene TRBV7-8; D might be TRBD1 (5 bases). CDR1 SGHVS and CDR2 FQNEAQ come from the germline V gene. The V end lost 5 bases, the J end lost 10 bases, and 15 bases lay between the germline ends. The CDR3 runs to 14 residues. In DNA form, the CDR3 reads TGTGCCAGCAGCGCCGACAGCCGGAACTCACCCCTCCACTTT. This translates into CASSADSRNSPLHF.

The chain uses TRBV29-1 and TRBJ2-3, with 9 bases fitting TRBD1. V trimming: 6 bases; J trimming: 5 bases; junction bases outside the gene matches: 12. Per the germline V gene, CDR1 is SQVTM and CDR2 is ANQGSEA. The CDR3 contains 15 residues. The CDR3 DNA sequence: TGCAGCGTCCAAGGGGACAGGGTAGATGAAGATACGCAGTATTTT. Encoded protein: CSVQGDRVDEDTQYF.

J is TRBJ1-1 and V is TRBV28, with a weak D call TRBD1 (6 bases). The CDR3 runs 15 residues. From germline, CDR1 is MDHEN and CDR2 SYDVKM. Trimming stripped 8 bases from V and 10 bases from J, with 26 bases between. The CDR3 nucleotides are TGTGCCAGCGGTTCCCCGTCCCAGGGGACCGAGGTAGCTTTCTTT. It yields the protein CASGSPSQGTEVAFF.

This clone appeared a few times. This chain links TRBV5-1 with TRBJ2-2; D is unclear. The germline V gene has CDR1 SGHRS and CDR2 YFSETQ. The CDR3 extends over 13 amino acids. Trimming took 5 bases from V and 4 from J, leaving 9 bases between them. CDR3 bases: TGCGCCAGCAGGGCAGAACCCACCGGGGAGCTGTTTTTT. It encodes CASRAEPTGELFF.

For this clone: At one end, the junction sequence differs from germline, possibly due to a read error. The rearrangement joins TRBV4-3 to TRBJ1-6; the match to TRBD1 covers 9 bases. Germline V gene data show CDR1 as LGHNA and CDR2 as YSLEER. The CDR3 is 13 amino acids. CDR3 DNA sequence: TGCGCCAGCAGCCAAGATAGGGGGACAGGGTCGTTATTT. Its protein is CASSQDRGTGSLF.

The V call is TRBV7-6, the J call TRBJ2-1, with D possibly being TRBD2 (6 bases). Germline V gene lookup returns CDR1 SGHVS and CDR2 FNYEAQ. The CDR3 has 13 residues. V was pared by 5 bases and J by 7 bases, with 12 bases between. Here the CDR3 DNA reads TGTGCCAGCAGCCTAGGAGGGCCGAATGAGCAGTTCTTC. Amino acids: CASSLGGPNEQFF.

The chain recombines TRBV30 with TRBJ2-3; 9 bases are a match to TRBD2. The junction had 9 bases not matched to a gene; V was cut back by 4 bases and J by 4 bases. The length of the CDR3 is 15 residues. Per germline, CDR1 GTSNPN and CDR2 SVGIG (reference sequence). CDR3 nucleotides: TGTGCCTGGACTGCTGTTGGCGGGGGGGCAGATACGCAGTATTTT. Its translation is CAWTAVGGGADTQYF.

V is TRBV6-6 and J is TRBJ1-1; D is unresolved. Looked up from germline, CDR1 is MNHNY and CDR2 is SVGAGI (reference sequence). The CDR3 contains 12 residues. Trimming removed 8 bases from V and 5 bases from J, with 12 bases in between. CDR3 amino acids: CASGLFGTEAFF. For the CDR3, the DNA is TGTGCCAGCGGCCTATTCGGGACTGAAGCTTTCTTT.

The chain joins TRBV5-1 to TRBJ1-2; D is unresolved. The CDR3 runs 15 residues. Trimming cost V 0 bases and J 3 bases, with 12 bases left between them. Germline V CDR1 and CDR2: SGHRS, YFSETQ. The CDR3 is CASSLEWQAYYGYTF. CDR3 in DNA: TGCGCCAGCAGCTTGGAATGGCAGGCTTACTATGGCTACACCTTC.

This clone has only one observation. This rearrangement joins TRBV4-1 to TRBJ2-7, with 10 bases matching TRBD1. V shed 4 bases and J 4 bases; nucleotides not matched to a gene: 7. CDR1 is MGHRA, CDR2 YSYEKL, per germline. This CDR3 region has 15 residues. In DNA form, the CDR3 reads TGCGCCAGCAGCCCCGGACAGGGGGGCCTGTACGAGCAGTACTTC. This translates into CASSPGQGGLYEQYF.

The chain uses TRBV6-1 and TRBJ1-4; perhaps TRBD1 as D (6 bases). CDR1 and CDR2 from the germline V gene are MNHNS and SASEGT. Deletions cut 1 base from V and 2 bases from J, with 8 bases between. This CDR3 is built from 15 residues. CDR3 sequence: CASSEGDTTNEKLFF. The DNA for the CDR3 is TGTGCCAGCAGTGAAGGGGACACGACTAATGAAAAACTGTTTTTT.

The genes are TRBV6-1 and TRBJ2-1; the D gene is possibly TRBD2 (7 bases). Germline CDR1 is MNHNS and CDR2 is SASEGT. V shed 6 bases and J shed 3 bases, with 15 bases lying between them. The CDR3 contains 15 residues. Written as DNA, the CDR3 is TGTGCCAGCAGGGGGGGGCCGATCTTCTACAATGAGCAGTTCTTC. It codes for CASRGGPIFYNEQFF.

This rearrangement joins TRBV18 to TRBJ2-1, with 9 bases identical to TRBD2. CDR1 and CDR2 from the germline V gene are KGHSH and LQKENI. The CDR3 runs 15 residues. The J segment lost 7 bases and the V segment lost 3 bases, leaving 7 bases of the junction unmatched. The chain's CDR3 is CASSPYSGGANEQFF. CDR3 nucleotide sequence: TGTGCCAGCTCACCGTATAGCGGGGGAGCGAATGAGCAGTTCTTC.

The rearrangement links TRBV19 to TRBJ1-1, with 7 bases that match TRBD1. The CDR3 contains 16 residues. With 5 bases clipped from V and 0 bases from J, the junction kept 9 bases outside the gene matches. Germline V CDR1 and CDR2: LNHDA, SQIVND (reference sequence). The CDR3 DNA sequence: TGTGCCAGTAGTCCGGTGGACAGGCCGATGAACACTGAAGCTTTCTTT. It specifies CASSPVDRPMNTEAFF.

The CDR3 region has the DNA TGTGCCTGGACTAGGGGGCTGGGGGATGAAAAACTGTTTTTT. Its translation is CAWTRGLGDEKLFF. This chain joins TRBV30 and TRBJ1-4; 7 bases align to TRBD1. Looked up from germline, CDR1 is GTSNPN and CDR2 is SVGIG (reference sequence). The CDR3 consists of 14 residues. V gave up 4 bases and J gave up 6 bases; unmatched junction bases: 8.

This rearrangement joins TRBV4-3 to TRBJ1-2; tentatively, D is TRBD1 (5 bases). The germline V and J ends were trimmed by 0 bases and 4 bases, with 15 bases remaining between them. CDR3 length: 16 amino acids. Germline CDR1 LGHNA, CDR2 YSLEER. In nucleotides, the CDR3 is TGCGCCAGCAGCCAAGAGGCAGCGGGGGACGGCTATGGCTACACCTTC. This codes for CASSQEAAGDGYGYTF.

The gene calls are TRBV30 and TRBJ2-1; tentative D call: TRBD2 (5 bases). Germline loops: CDR1 GTSNPN, CDR2 SVGIG (reference sequence). The CDR3 sequence is 17 residues long. Between the trimmed V and J ends, which lost 1 base and 7 bases, there was a span of 23 bases. For the CDR3, the DNA is TGTGCCTGGAGTGCTTTCCCGGGCCTGCCAAGGGAGAATGAGCAGTTCTTC. It is translated as CAWSAFPGLPRENEQFF.

In its sample, this clone was seen once. The rearrangement joins TRBV7-3 to TRBJ1-1; the match to TRBD1 covers 11 bases. The CDR3 spans 15 residues. Trimming cost V 5 bases and J 6 bases; bases outside gene matches: 8. Germline V CDR1 and CDR2: SGHTA, FQGTGA. Written as DNA, the CDR3 is TGTGCCAGCAGCCAACAAGGACAGGGGGCCTCTGAAGCTTTCTTT. Translating it yields CASSQQGQGASEAFF.

The chain combines TRBV6-5 with TRBJ1-2; D possibly corresponds to TRBD1 (6 bases). Germline CDR1 MNHEY, CDR2 SVGAGI. Trimming shortened V by 6 bases and J by 6 bases, and 14 bases separated the two germline ends. CDR3 length equals 13 residues. The CDR3 DNA reads TGTGCCAGCAGCCTCAGGGGCTTCGATGGCTACACCTTC. The encoded protein is CASSLRGFDGYTF.

V is TRBV9 and J is TRBJ1-1, with D maybe TRBD1 (6 bases). The CDR3 contains 17 residues. CDR1 and CDR2 from the germline V gene are SGDLS and YYNGEE. Trimming shortened V by 4 bases and J by 5 bases, and 24 bases separated the two germline ends. CDR3 region: CASSPTQTGPPGTEAFF. The DNA for the CDR3 is TGTGCCAGCAGCCCAACCCAAACAGGGCCCCCGGGAACTGAAGCTTTCTTT.